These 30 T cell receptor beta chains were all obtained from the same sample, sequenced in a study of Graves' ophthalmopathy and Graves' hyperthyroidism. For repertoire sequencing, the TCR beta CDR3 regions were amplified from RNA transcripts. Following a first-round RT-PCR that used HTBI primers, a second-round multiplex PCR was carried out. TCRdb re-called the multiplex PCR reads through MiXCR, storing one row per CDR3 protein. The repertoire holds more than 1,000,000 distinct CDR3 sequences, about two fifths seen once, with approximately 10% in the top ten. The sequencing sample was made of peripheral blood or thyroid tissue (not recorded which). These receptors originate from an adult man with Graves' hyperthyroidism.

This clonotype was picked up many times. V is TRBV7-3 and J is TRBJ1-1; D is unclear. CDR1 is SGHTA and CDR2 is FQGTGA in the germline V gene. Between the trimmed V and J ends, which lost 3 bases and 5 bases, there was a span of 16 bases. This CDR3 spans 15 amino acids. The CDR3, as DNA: TGTGCCAGCAGCTTTGTTCTACCCGGGTGGACTGAAGCTTTCTTT. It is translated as CASSFVLPGWTEAFF.

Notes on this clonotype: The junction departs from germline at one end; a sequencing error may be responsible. The CDR3 protein is CASSLEGGPRSDF. As DNA, the CDR3 is TGTGCCAGCAGCTTAGAGGGGGGGCCAAGATCGGACTTC. The V gene is TRBV7-2, the J gene TRBJ2-5; TRBD2 is a possible D gene (7 bases). Germline V gene data show CDR1 as SGHTA and CDR2 as FQGNSA. This CDR3 is built from 13 residues.

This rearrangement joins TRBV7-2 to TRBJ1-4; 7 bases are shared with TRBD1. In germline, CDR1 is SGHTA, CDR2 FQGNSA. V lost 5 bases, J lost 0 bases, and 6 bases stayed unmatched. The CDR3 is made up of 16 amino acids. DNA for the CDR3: TGTGCCAGCAGCCTGAACAGGGGAGCAACTAATGAAAAACTGTTTTTT. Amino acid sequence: CASSLNRGATNEKLFF.

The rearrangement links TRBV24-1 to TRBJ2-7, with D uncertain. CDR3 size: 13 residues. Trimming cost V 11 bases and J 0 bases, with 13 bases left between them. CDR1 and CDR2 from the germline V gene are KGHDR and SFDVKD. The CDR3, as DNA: TGTGCCAGCATGGCACAAAGCTCCTACGAGCAGTACTTC. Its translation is CASMAQSSYEQYF.

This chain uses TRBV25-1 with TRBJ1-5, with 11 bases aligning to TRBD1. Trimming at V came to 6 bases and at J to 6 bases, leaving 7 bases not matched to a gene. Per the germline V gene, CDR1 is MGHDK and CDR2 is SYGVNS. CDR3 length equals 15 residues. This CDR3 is CASSLGQGVGQPQHF. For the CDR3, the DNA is TGTGCCAGCAGCTTGGGACAGGGGGTGGGTCAGCCCCAGCATTTT.

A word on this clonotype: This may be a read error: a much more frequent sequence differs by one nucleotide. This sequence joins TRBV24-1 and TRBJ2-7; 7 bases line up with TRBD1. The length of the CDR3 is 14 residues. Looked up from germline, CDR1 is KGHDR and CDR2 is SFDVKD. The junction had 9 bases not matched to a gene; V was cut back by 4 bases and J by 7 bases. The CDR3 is CATSDTRTGTEQYF. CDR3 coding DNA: TGTGCCACCAGTGACACGAGGACAGGTACTGAGCAGTACTTC.

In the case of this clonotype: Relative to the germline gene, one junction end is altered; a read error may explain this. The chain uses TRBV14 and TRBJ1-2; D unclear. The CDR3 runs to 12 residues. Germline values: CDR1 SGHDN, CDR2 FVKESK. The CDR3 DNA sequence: TGTGCCAGCAGCCCCGATGACCATGGCTACATCTTC. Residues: CASSPDDHGYIF.

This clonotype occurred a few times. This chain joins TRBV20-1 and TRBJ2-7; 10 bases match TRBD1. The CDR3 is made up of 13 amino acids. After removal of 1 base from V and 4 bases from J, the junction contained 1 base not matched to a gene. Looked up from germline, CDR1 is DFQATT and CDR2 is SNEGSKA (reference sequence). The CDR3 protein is CSARGGQGYEQYF. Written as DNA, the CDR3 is TGCAGTGCTAGAGGGGGACAGGGGTACGAGCAGTACTTC.

The CDR3 sequence: CASSEFPGRDRSPLHF. The CDR3 region has the DNA TGTGCCAGCAGTGAATTCCCGGGGCGGGACCGTTCACCCCTCCACTTT. The V call is TRBV25-1, the J call TRBJ1-6; tentatively, D is TRBD1 (5 bases). The V gene's germline CDR1 is MGHDK and CDR2 SYGVNS. The CDR3 spans 16 residues. The V end lost 1 base, the J end lost 9 bases, and 16 bases lay between the germline ends.

The CDR3 coding sequence is TGTGCCAGCAGTGCGGCGACAGCACTCTCCTATGGCTACACCTTC. Protein: CASSAATALSYGYTF. This chain connects TRBV25-1 to TRBJ1-2; possibly TRBD1 for D (5 bases). Germline values: CDR1 MGHDK, CDR2 SYGVNS. Trimming took 4 bases from V and 4 from J, leaving 16 bases between them. This CDR3 spans 15 amino acids.

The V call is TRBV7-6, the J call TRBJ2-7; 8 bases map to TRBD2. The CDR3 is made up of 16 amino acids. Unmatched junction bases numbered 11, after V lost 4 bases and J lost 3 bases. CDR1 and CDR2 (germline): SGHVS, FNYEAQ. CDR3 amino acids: CASSYRGGAVGYEQYF. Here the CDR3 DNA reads TGTGCCAGCAGCTACCGGGGGGGGGCTGTGGGCTACGAGCAGTACTTC.

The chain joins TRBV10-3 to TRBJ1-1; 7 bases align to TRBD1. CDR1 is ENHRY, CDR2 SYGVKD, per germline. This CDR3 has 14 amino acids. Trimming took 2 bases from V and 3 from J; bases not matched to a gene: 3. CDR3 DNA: TGTGCCATCAGTGAGACAGGGGAGGACACTGAAGCTTTCTTT. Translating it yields CAISETGEDTEAFF.

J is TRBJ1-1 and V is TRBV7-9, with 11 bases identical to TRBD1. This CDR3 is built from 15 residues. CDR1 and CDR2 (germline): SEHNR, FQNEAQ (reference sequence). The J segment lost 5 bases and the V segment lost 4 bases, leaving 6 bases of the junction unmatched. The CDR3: CASSSFGTGGTEAFF. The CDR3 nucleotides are TGTGCCAGCAGCTCATTCGGGACAGGGGGGACTGAAGCTTTCTTT.

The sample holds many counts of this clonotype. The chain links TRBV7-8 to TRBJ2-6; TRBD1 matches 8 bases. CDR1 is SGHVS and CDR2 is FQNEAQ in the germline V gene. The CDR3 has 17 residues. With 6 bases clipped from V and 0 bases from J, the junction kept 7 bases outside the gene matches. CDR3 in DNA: TGTGCCAGCAGGACGACAGGGGACCGCTCTGGGGCCAACGTCCTGACTTTC. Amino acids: CASRTTGDRSGANVLTF.

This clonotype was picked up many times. Written as DNA, the CDR3 is TGCAGTGCTAGGGCGGGGGTTGGAATCACCGGGGAGCTGTTTTTT. Its translation is CSARAGVGITGELFF. This chain joins TRBV20-1 and TRBJ2-2, with TRBD2 matching 7 bases. From germline, CDR1 is DFQATT and CDR2 SNEGSKA (reference sequence). The CDR3 has 15 amino acids. The J segment lost 4 bases and the V segment lost 3 bases, leaving 8 bases of the junction unmatched.

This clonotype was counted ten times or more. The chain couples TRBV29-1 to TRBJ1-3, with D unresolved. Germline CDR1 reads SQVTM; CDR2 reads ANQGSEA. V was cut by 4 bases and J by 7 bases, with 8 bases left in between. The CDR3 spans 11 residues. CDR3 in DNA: TGCAGCGTTGTTTCGGGGAACACCATATATTTT. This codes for CSVVSGNTIYF.

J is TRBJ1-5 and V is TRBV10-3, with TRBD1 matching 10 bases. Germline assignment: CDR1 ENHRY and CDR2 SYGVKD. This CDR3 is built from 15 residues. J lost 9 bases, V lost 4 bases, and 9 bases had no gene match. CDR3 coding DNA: TGTGCCATCAGTGCGGGACAGGGGCCTGGATGGCCCCAGCATTTT. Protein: CAISAGQGPGWPQHF.

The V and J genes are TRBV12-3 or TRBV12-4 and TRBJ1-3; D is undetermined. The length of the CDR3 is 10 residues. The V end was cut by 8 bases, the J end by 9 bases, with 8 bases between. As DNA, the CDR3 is TGTGCCAGCCCGCGGTTCACCATATATTTT. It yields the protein CASPRFTIYF.

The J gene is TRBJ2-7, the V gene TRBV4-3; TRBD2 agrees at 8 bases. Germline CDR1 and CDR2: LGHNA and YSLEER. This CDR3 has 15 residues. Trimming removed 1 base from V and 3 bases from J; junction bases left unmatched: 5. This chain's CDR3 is CASSQGLATNYEQYF. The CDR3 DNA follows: TGCGCCAGCAGCCAAGGACTAGCGACCAACTACGAGCAGTACTTC.

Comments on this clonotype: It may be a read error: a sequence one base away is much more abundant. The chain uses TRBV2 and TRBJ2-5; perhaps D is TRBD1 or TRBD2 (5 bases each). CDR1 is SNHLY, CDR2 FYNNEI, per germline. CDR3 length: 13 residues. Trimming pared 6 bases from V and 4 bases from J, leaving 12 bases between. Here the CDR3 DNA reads TGTGCCAGCAGGGGGGACCAGGGAGAGACCCAGTACTTC. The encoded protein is CASRGDQGETQYF.

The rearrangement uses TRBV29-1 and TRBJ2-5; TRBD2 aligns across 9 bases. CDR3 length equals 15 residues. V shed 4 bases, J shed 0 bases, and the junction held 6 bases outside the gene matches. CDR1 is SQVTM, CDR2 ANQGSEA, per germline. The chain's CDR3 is CSVVGSGGHQETQYF. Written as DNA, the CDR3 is TGCAGCGTTGTTGGTAGCGGGGGACACCAAGAGACCCAGTACTTC.

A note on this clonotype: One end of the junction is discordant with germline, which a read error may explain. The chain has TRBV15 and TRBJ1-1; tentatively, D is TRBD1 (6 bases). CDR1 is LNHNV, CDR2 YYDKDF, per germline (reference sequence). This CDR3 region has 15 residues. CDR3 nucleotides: TGTGCCACCGGGCAGGGGAGAGGTGGGTACACTGAAACTTTCTTT. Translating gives CATGQGRGGYTETFF.

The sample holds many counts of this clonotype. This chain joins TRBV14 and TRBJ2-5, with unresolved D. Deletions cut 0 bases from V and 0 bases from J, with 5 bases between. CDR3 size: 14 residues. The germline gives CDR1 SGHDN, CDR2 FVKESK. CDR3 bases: TGTGCCAGCAGCCAAGATTGGCACCAAGAGACCCAGTACTTC. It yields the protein CASSQDWHQETQYF.

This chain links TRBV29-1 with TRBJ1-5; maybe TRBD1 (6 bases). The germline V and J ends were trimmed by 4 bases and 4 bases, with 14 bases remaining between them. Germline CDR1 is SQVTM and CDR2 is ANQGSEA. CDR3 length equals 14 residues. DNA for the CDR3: TGCAGCGTTGCGGAGGGGGGGGTTAATCAGCCCCAGCATTTT. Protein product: CSVAEGGVNQPQHF.

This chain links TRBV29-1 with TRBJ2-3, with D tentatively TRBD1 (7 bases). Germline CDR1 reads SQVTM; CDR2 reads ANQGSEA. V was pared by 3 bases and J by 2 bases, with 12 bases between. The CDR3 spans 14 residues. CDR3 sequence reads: CSVEQGGPTDTQYF. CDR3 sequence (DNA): TGCAGCGTTGAGCAGGGGGGACCCACAGATACGCAGTATTTT.

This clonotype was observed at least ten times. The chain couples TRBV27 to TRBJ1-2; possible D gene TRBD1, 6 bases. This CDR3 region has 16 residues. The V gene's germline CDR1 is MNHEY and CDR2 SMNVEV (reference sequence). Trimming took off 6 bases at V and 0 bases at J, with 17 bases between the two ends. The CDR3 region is CASRPQGGAANYGYTF. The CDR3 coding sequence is TGTGCCAGCAGACCCCAAGGGGGGGCAGCTAACTATGGCTACACCTTC.

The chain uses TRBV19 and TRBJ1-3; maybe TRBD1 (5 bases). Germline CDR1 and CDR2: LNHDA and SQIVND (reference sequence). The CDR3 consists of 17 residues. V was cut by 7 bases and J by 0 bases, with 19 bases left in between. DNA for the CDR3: TGTGCCAGTAAGGGCGGACGGGGACGGCCCTCTGGAAACACCATATATTTT. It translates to CASKGGRGRPSGNTIYF.

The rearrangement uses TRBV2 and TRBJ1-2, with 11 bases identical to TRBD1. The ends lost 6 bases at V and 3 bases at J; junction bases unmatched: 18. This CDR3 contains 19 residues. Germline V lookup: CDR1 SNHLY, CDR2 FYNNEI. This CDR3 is CASRADRGRLSGLYYGYTF. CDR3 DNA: TGTGCCAGCAGAGCGGACAGGGGGCGGCTATCGGGGCTCTACTATGGCTACACCTTC.

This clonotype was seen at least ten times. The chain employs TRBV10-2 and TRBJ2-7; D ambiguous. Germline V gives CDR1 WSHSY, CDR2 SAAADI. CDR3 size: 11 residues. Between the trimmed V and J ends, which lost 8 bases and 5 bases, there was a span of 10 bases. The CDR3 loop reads CASGPLDEQYF. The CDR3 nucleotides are TGCGCCAGCGGGCCTCTCGACGAGCAGTACTTC.

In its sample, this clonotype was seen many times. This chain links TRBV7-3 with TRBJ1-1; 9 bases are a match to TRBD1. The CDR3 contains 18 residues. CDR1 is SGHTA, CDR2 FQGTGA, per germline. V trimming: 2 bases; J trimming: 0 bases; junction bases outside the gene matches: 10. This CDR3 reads CASSLDDDRGMLNTEAFF. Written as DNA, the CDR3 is TGTGCCAGCAGCTTAGATGACGACAGGGGGATGTTGAACACTGAAGCTTTCTTT.